One and the same sample provided the 7 T cell receptor beta chains below, sequenced in a study of CD8 T cells in ankylosing spondylitis. Via MiXCR, TCRdb re-called the 5' RACE reads, giving one row per CDR3 protein. In the table there are about 10,000 distinct CDR3 sequences, 6% of which are singletons. Input material: blood, either unsorted or a sorted T cell fraction (not recorded which). These receptors originate from a female donor with ankylosing spondylitis or in good health (not recorded which).

In this sample, this clonotype turned up many times. This chain links TRBV9 with TRBJ1-2; D not certain. From germline, CDR1 is SGDLS and CDR2 YYNGEE. The germline V and J ends were trimmed by 4 bases and 5 bases, with 15 bases remaining between them. The CDR3 is made up of 14 amino acids. The CDR3 DNA reads as TGTGCCAGCAGCCCCCCGACGGATCCGTATGGCTACACCTTC. It specifies CASSPPTDPYGYTF. The complete variable domain, with remaining parts taken from reference TRBV9 and TRBJ1-2, reads DSGVTQTPKHLITATGQRVTLRCSPRSGDLSVYWYQQSLDQGLQFLIQYYNGEERAKGNILERFSAQQFPDLHSELNLSSLELGDSALYFCASSPPTDPYGYTFGSGTRLTVV.

There are many counts of this clonotype. The chain uses TRBV9 and TRBJ2-5; 11 bases are a match to TRBD2. CDR3 length equals 15 residues. CDR1 is SGDLS and CDR2 is YYNGEE in the germline V gene. Germline trimming cut 0 bases from V and 4 bases from J; bases unmatched to any gene: 2. The CDR3 bases are TGTGCCAGCAGCGTAGCTAGCGGGAGGTCAGAGACCCAGTACTTC. Its protein product is CASSVASGRSETQYF.

Ten or more counts support this clonotype. The rearrangement uses TRBV9 and TRBJ2-7, with 10 bases lining up with TRBD1. Trimming took 0 bases from V and 3 from J; bases not matched to a gene: 3. From germline, CDR1 is SGDLS and CDR2 YYNGEE. CDR3 length: 15 residues. CDR3 protein: CASSVAGTGVYEQYF. CDR3 in DNA: TGTGCCAGCAGCGTAGCCGGGACAGGGGTCTACGAGCAGTACTTC.

This clonotype was detected ten times or more. The chain joins TRBV9 to TRBJ2-1, with 9 positions matching TRBD2. Germline V lookup: CDR1 SGDLS, CDR2 YYNGEE. CDR3 length: 15 amino acids. J lost 4 bases, V lost 5 bases, and 7 bases had no gene match. CDR3 DNA: TGTGCCAGCAGTGCCAGCGGGGGGCATTACAATGAGCAGTTCTTC. Its protein is CASSASGGHYNEQFF.

In its sample, this clonotype was seen a few times. The chain uses TRBV9 and TRBJ2-1, with D unclear. CDR1 is SGDLS, CDR2 YYNGEE, per germline. Trimming shortened V by 0 bases and J by 0 bases, and 7 bases separated the two germline ends. CDR3 size: 15 residues. CDR3 nucleotides: TGTGCCAGCAGCGTAGGTGCTTCCTCCTACAATGAGCAGTTCTTC. It encodes CASSVGASSYNEQFF.

This clonotype was detected many times. The J gene is TRBJ2-7, the V gene TRBV9; TRBD1 matches 8 bases. The CDR3 sequence is 13 residues long. V dropped 3 bases and J dropped 5; count of bases not matched to a gene: 4. Germline assignment: CDR1 SGDLS and CDR2 YYNGEE. The DNA for the CDR3 is TGTGCCAGCAGCGAAGGACAGGGTGACGAGCAGTACTTC. It yields the protein CASSEGQGDEQYF.

This clonotype was observed many times. This sequence joins TRBV9 and TRBJ2-1; D is perhaps TRBD1 (5 bases). V was trimmed by 3 bases and J by 9 bases, leaving 7 bases between them. The CDR3 has 11 residues. In germline, CDR1 is SGDLS, CDR2 YYNGEE. CDR3: CASSGRGEQFF. The CDR3 DNA follows: TGTGCCAGCAGCGGTAGGGGTGAGCAGTTCTTC.